Listed here are 21 T cell receptor beta chains from one sample, sequenced in a study of beta chain features in type 1 diabetes. cDNA synthesis used the whole RNA isolate, giving expressed TCRB sequences. The protocol was immunoSEQ multiplex PCR, while the TCRdb copy is restricted to in-frame clones and leaves out a portion. The repertoire has around 250,000 clones, around 26% of them found once; the top ten carry approximately 4%. The sequenced sample consisted of central memory CD4+ T cells from blood. Source of these receptors: a man under 40 in good health.

This clone occurred a few times. J is TRBJ2-1 and V is TRBV2, with TRBD2 identical over 12 bases. The V segment lost 6 bases and the J segment 5 bases; nucleotides outside the gene matches: 5. CDR3 length equals 15 residues. Germline V gene data show CDR1 as SNHLY and CDR2 as FYNNEI. CDR3 DNA sequence: TGTGCCAGCAGATTGACTAGCGGGAGCCACAATGAGCAGTTCTTC. Its protein product is CASRLTSGSHNEQFF.

The J gene is TRBJ1-4, the V gene TRBV2; D is possibly TRBD1 (6 bases). The V gene's germline CDR1 is SNHLY and CDR2 FYNNEI. V lost 7 bases to trimming and J lost 8 bases, with 11 bases between them. The CDR3 has 12 amino acids. The CDR3 nucleotides read TGTGCCAGCATCCGGGACACCGAAAAACTGTTTTTT. It encodes CASIRDTEKLFF.

V and J are TRBV5-5 and TRBJ2-7, with a weak D call TRBD1 (5 bases). The CDR3 length is 13 residues. Germline V CDR1 and CDR2: SGHKS, YYEKEE (reference sequence). The V and J ends lost 4 bases and 6 bases respectively, with 14 bases between them. Here the CDR3 reads CASSPTTVLEQYF. The CDR3 coding sequence is TGTGCCAGCAGCCCAACGACAGTCCTCGAGCAGTACTTC.

This clone was detected a few times. This chain uses TRBV5-1 with TRBJ2-2; D not resolved. This CDR3 is built from 15 residues. V lost 5 bases and J lost 2, with 13 bases in between. The germline gives CDR1 SGHRS, CDR2 YFSETQ. The CDR3 DNA sequence: TGCGCCAGCAGTTCAAGACTCGCTAACACCGGGGAGCTGTTTTTT. It yields the protein CASSSRLANTGELFF.

This clone has just a few counts. This rearrangement joins TRBV19 to TRBJ1-2, with 10 bases matching TRBD1. Germline assignment: CDR1 LNHDA and CDR2 SQIVND (reference sequence). This CDR3 region has 16 residues. The ends lost 9 bases at V and 8 bases at J; junction bases unmatched: 18. The CDR3 DNA follows: TGTGCCAGCCTTCCACCGGGACAGGGGACGACGGGAGGCTACACCTTC. Translation gives CASLPPGQGTTGGYTF.

CDR3 sequence: CASSPIAGGKNIQYF. The CDR3 DNA is TGTGCCAGCAGCCCAATAGCCGGGGGCAAAAACATTCAGTACTTC. The rearrangement uses TRBV7-9 and TRBJ2-4; perhaps TRBD2 as D (6 bases). This CDR3 region has 15 residues. Trimming took off 5 bases at V and 3 bases at J, with 14 bases between the two ends. Germline V gene lookup returns CDR1 SEHNR and CDR2 FQNEAQ (reference sequence).

This chain uses TRBV4-3 with TRBJ2-5; maybe TRBD1 (6 bases). Trimming removed 0 bases from V and 5 bases from J, with 13 bases in between. The CDR3 length is 15 residues. CDR1 is LGHNA, CDR2 YSLEER, per germline. CDR3 nucleotides: TGCGCCAGCAGCCAAGACCCGGGACATCAGGAGACCCAGTACTTC. This encodes CASSQDPGHQETQYF.

The chain carries TRBV5-1 and TRBJ2-3; perhaps TRBD2 as D (5 bases). V lost 4 bases, J lost 3 bases, and 18 bases lay in between. In germline, CDR1 is SGHRS, CDR2 YFSETQ. The CDR3 sequence is 16 residues long. CDR3 residues: CASSLRGSARTDTQYF. CDR3 in DNA: TGCGCCAGCAGCCTCCGGGGTTCAGCTAGGACAGATACGCAGTATTTT.

This clone occurred a few times. The genes are TRBV28 and TRBJ1-5; weak D call: TRBD1 (5 bases). Germline V gene lookup returns CDR1 MDHEN and CDR2 SYDVKM. Trimming stripped 2 bases from V and 0 bases from J, with 14 bases between. This CDR3 is 17 amino acids long. CDR3 sequence (DNA): TGTGCCAGCAGTTTAGTTAGGGCGGGGGGTAGCAATCAGCCCCAGCATTTT. Protein sequence: CASSLVRAGGSNQPQHF. Full variable domain (remainder filled in from reference TRBV28 and TRBJ1-5): DVKVTQSSRYLVKRTGEKVFLECVQDMDHENMFWYRQDPGLGLRLIYFSYDVKMKEKGDIPEGYSVSREKKERFSLILESASTNQTSMYLCASSLVRAGGSNQPQHFGDGTRLSIL.

The chain couples TRBV7-2 to TRBJ2-5, with D unclear. This CDR3 spans 14 amino acids. Trimming took 1 base from V and 9 from J, leaving 15 bases between them. Looked up from germline, CDR1 is SGHTA and CDR2 is FQGNSA. CDR3 amino acids: CASSLGGSLGSQYF. The CDR3 nucleotides read TGTGCCAGCAGCTTAGGAGGCAGTCTAGGGTCCCAGTACTTC.

This sequence joins TRBV6-1 and TRBJ1-5, with no clear D. CDR3 length: 12 amino acids. Germline lookup yields CDR1 MNHNS and CDR2 SASEGT. The V and J ends lost 6 bases and 3 bases respectively, with 6 bases between them. The DNA of the CDR3 is TGTGCCAGCAGCTTCCTCAATCAGCCCCAGCATTTT. Translation: CASSFLNQPQHF.

The chain is built from TRBV30 and TRBJ2-1; D remains ambiguous. Trimming removed 3 bases from V and 4 bases from J, with 10 bases in between. CDR3 size: 13 residues. Germline CDR1 is GTSNPN and CDR2 is SVGIG (reference sequence). The CDR3 loop reads CAWSQHSYNEQFF. CDR3 in DNA: TGTGCCTGGAGCCAACACAGTTACAATGAGCAGTTCTTC.

The chain carries TRBV6-6 and TRBJ2-3, with D possibly TRBD2 on 6 matching bases. CDR1 is MNHNY and CDR2 is SVGAGI in the germline V gene (reference sequence). V was pared by 7 bases and J by 3 bases, with 20 bases between. This CDR3 has 16 amino acids. DNA of the CDR3: TGTGCCAGCAACCCAAGGCAGCTAGCGCGTACAGATACGCAGTATTTT. This gives the protein CASNPRQLARTDTQYF.

This clone was observed a handful of times. V usage is TRBV6-1 and J usage is TRBJ2-1, with TRBD2 identical over 10 bases. CDR1 and CDR2 (germline): MNHNS, SASEGT. Trimming cost V 5 bases and J 5 bases; bases outside gene matches: 6. CDR3 length equals 15 residues. CDR3 bases: TGTGCCAGCAGTCACGGGACTAGCGTCCACAATGAGCAGTTCTTC. Its translation is CASSHGTSVHNEQFF.

The chain has TRBV2 and TRBJ2-1, with D perhaps TRBD2 (5 bases). V lost 7 bases to trimming and J lost 4 bases, with 11 bases between them. Germline V gene lookup returns CDR1 SNHLY and CDR2 FYNNEI. This CDR3 spans 13 amino acids. The CDR3 spells CASMGRGYNEQFF. The DNA for the CDR3 is TGTGCCAGCATGGGTCGAGGGTACAATGAGCAGTTCTTC.

This chain links TRBV30 with TRBJ2-1, with unresolved D. This CDR3 has 16 residues. V was pared by 0 bases and J by 6 bases, with 18 bases between. Germline values: CDR1 GTSNPN, CDR2 SVGIG (reference sequence). This CDR3 reads CAWSVWPRGSSNEQFF. The CDR3 DNA reads TGTGCCTGGAGTGTATGGCCTAGAGGTAGTAGCAATGAGCAGTTCTTC.

This clone was detected only a few times. This chain connects TRBV7-2 to TRBJ2-2; D is unclear. The CDR3 has 15 residues. Germline CDR1 SGHTA, CDR2 FQGNSA. The V end lost 5 bases, the J end lost 1 base, and 11 bases lay between the germline ends. The CDR3 loop is CASSLFPENTGELFF. The CDR3 bases are TGTGCCAGCAGCCTTTTTCCCGAGAACACCGGGGAGCTGTTTTTT.

The J gene is TRBJ2-5, the V gene TRBV2; D perhaps matches TRBD2 (6 bases). V was pared by 8 bases and J by 6 bases, with 13 bases between. This CDR3 has 12 residues. Germline-derived CDR1 and CDR2 are SNHLY and FYNNEI. CDR3 residues: CASGREPKTQYF. The CDR3, as DNA: TGTGCCAGCGGCCGGGAGCCCAAGACCCAGTACTTC.

This clone was seen many times. The chain combines TRBV7-7 with TRBJ2-5; 8 bases map to TRBD2. CDR1 and CDR2 from the germline V gene are SSHAT and FNYEAQ (reference sequence). J gave up 3 bases and V 5 bases, and 14 bases lay outside the gene matches. The length of the CDR3 is 17 residues. The CDR3 nucleotides are TGTGCCAGCAGCCCGACCTGGGCAGCGGGGGTTAAAGAGACCCAGTACTTC. It yields the protein CASSPTWAAGVKETQYF. The variable domain in full, completed from reference TRBV7-7 and TRBJ2-5, reads GAGVSQSPRYKVTKRGQDVTLRCDPISSHATLYWYQQALGQGPEFLTYFNYEAQPDKSGLPSDRFSAERPEGSISTLTIQRTEQRDSAMYRCASSPTWAAGVKETQYFGPGTRLLVL.

This clone was detected only a few times. V is TRBV9 and J is TRBJ2-5; a weak D match, TRBD1 (6 bases). Trimming stripped 4 bases from V and 4 bases from J, with 14 bases between. The CDR3 covers 14 residues. Germline V lookup: CDR1 SGDLS, CDR2 YYNGEE. The CDR3 bases are TGTGCCAGCAGCCAAAACCAAGGGGGAGAGACCCAGTACTTC. The encoded protein is CASSQNQGGETQYF.

The chain carries TRBV6-5 and TRBJ1-1, with D perhaps matching TRBD1 (5 bases). V dropped 4 bases and J dropped 6 bases, with 12 bases sitting between them. There are 13 residues in the CDR3. Germline loops: CDR1 MNHEY, CDR2 SVGAGI. CDR3 sequence: CASSSGPRAEAFF. CDR3 sequence (DNA): TGTGCCAGCAGTTCGGGACCTCGGGCTGAAGCTTTCTTT.